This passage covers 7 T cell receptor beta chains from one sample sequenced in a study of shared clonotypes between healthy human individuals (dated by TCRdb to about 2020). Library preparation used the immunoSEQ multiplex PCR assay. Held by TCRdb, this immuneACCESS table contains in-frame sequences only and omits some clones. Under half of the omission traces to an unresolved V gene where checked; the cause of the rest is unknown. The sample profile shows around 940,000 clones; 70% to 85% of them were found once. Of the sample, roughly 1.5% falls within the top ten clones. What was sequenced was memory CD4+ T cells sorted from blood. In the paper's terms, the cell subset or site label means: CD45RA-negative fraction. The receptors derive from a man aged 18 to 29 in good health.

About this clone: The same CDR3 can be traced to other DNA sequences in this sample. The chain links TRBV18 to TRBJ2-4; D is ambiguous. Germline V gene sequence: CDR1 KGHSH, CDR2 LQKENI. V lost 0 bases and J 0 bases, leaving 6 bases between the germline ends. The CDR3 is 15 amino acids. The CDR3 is CASSPPSLAKNIQYF. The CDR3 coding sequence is TGTGCCAGCTCACCACCCAGCCTAGCCAAAAACATTCAGTACTTC.

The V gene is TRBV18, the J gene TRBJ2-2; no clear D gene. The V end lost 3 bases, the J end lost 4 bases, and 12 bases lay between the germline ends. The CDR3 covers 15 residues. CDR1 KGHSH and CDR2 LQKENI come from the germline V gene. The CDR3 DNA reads TGTGCCAGCTCACCGCCCGAGATACGCACCGGGGAGCTGTTTTTT. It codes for CASSPPEIRTGELFF.

DNA of the CDR3: TGTGCCATCAGTGAGGACCGGCAGGCCGGTACGCAGTATTTT. Encoded protein: CAISEDRQAGTQYF. V gene TRBV10-3 combines with J gene TRBJ2-3; D not resolved. Germline CDR1 ENHRY, CDR2 SYGVKD. The germline V and J ends were trimmed by 2 bases and 8 bases, with 14 bases remaining between them. The length of the CDR3 is 14 residues.

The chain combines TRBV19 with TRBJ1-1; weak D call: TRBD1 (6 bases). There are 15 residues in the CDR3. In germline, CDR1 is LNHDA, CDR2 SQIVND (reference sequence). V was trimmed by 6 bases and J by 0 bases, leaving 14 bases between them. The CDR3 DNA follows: TGTGCCAGTAGGAAACAGGGAGACCTGAACACTGAAGCTTTCTTT. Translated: CASRKQGDLNTEAFF.

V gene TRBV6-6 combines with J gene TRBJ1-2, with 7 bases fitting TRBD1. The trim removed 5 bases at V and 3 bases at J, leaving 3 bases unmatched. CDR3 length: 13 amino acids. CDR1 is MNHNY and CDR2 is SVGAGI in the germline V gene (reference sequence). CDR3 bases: TGTGCCAGCAGTCCCCAGGGGGACTATGGCTACACCTTC. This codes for CASSPQGDYGYTF.

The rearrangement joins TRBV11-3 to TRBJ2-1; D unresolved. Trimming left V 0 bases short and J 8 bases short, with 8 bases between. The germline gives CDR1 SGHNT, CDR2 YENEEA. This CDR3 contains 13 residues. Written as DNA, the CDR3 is TGTGCCAGCAGCTTAGAAGCAGAGGATGAGCAGTTCTTC. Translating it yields CASSLEAEDEQFF.

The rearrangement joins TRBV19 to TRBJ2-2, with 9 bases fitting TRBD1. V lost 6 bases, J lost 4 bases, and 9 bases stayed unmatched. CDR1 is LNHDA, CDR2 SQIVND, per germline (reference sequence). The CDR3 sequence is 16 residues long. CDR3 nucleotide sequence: TGTGCCAGTAGCAAGGGGACAGGGAAGACCACCGGGGAGCTGTTTTTT. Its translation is CASSKGTGKTTGELFF.